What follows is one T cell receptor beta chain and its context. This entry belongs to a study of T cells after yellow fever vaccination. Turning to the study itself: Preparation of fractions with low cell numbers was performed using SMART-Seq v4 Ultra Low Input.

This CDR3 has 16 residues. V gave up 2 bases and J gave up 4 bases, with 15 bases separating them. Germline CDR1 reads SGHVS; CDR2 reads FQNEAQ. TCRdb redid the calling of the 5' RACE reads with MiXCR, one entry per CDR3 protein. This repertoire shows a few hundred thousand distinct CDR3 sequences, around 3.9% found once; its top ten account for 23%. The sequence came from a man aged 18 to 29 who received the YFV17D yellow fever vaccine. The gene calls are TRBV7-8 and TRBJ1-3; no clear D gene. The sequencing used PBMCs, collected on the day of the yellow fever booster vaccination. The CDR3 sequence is CASSLIAAGTGNTIYF. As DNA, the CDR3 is TGTGCCAGCAGCTTAATCGCGGCGGGTACAGGAAACACCATATATTTT.